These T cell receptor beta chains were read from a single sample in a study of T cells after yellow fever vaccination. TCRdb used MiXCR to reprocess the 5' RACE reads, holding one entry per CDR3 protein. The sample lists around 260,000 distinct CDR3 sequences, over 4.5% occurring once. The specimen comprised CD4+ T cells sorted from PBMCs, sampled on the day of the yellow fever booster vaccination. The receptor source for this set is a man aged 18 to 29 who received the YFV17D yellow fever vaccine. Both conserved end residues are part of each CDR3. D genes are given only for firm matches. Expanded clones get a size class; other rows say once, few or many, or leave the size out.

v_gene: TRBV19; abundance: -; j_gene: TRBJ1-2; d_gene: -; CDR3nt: TGTGCCAGTAGCCATTGGTGGGAGGATAACTATGGCTACACCTTC; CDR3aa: CASSHWWEDNYGYTF
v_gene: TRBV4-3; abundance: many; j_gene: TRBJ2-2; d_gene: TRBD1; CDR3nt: TGCGCCAGCAGCCCACAACAGGGGGCAATCACGGGGGAGCTGTTTTTT; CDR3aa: CASSPQQGAITGELFF
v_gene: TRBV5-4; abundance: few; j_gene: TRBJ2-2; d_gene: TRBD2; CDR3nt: TGTGCCAGCAGCTCGGGGACTAGCGGGGGGGCCCCCGGGGAGCTGTTTTTT; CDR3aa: CASSSGTSGGAPGELFF
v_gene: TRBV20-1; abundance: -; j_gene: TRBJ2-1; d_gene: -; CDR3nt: TGCAGTGCTAGAGATCCTAACTTACATGAGCAGTTCTTC; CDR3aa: CSARDPNLHEQFF
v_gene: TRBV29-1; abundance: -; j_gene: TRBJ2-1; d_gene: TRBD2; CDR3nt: TGCAGCGGCGGGACTAGCCAAAATGAGCAGTTCTTC; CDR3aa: CSGGTSQNEQFF
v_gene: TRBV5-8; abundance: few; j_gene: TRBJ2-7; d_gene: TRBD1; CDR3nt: TGTGCCAGGATGGACAGGGGCTCCTACGAGCAGTACTTC; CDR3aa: CARMDRGSYEQYF
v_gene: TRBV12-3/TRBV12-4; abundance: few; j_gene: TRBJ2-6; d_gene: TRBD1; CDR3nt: TGTGCCAGCACCCTAGACAGGGCTGGGGCCAACGTCCTGACTTTC; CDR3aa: CASTLDRAGANVLTF
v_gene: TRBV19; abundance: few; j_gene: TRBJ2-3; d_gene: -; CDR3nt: TGTGCCAGTAGTATTTCCGTCGGGCTGGCAGATACGCAGTATTTT; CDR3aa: CASSISVGLADTQYF
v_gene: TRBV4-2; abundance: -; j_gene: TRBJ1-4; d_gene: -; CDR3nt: TGTGCCAGCAGCCAGAGCGGAAACCGGGACCACCTGTTTTTT; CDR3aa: CASSQSGNRDHLFF
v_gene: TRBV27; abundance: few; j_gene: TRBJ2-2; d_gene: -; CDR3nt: TGTGCCAGCAGTTTCCGGAGTAGGTCGGGGGAGCTGTTTTTT; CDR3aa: CASSFRSRSGELFF
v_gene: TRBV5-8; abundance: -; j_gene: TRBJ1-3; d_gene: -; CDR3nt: TGTGCCAGCAGCAGTGGGGGTCAGGCTGGAAACACCATATATTTT; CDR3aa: CASSSGGQAGNTIYF
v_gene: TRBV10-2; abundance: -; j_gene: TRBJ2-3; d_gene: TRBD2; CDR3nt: TGCGCCAGCAGTGAACCCTTCGAGCGGGGGTATACAGATACGCAGTATTTT; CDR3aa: CASSEPFERGYTDTQYF
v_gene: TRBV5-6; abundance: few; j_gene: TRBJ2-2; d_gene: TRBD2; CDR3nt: TGTGCCAGCAGTAGAGGACTAGCGGACACCGGGGAGCTGTTTTTT; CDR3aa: CASSRGLADTGELFF
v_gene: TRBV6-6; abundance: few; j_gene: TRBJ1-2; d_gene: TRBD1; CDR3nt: TGTGCCAGCAGCCGGGACAGCCTCCTCTATGGCTACACCTTC; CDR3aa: CASSRDSLLYGYTF
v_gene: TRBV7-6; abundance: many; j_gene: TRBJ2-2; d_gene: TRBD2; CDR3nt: TGTGCCAGCAGCTTAATTCCTTCCGGGACTAGCGGCTACACCGGGGAGCTGTTTTTT; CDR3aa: CASSLIPSGTSGYTGELFF
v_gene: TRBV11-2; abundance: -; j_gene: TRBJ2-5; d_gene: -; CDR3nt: TGTGCCAGCAGCTTCCGAGGGACAACGGCATCTACCCAGTACTTC; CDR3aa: CASSFRGTTASTQYF
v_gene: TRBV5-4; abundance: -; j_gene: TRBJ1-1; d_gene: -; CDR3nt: TGTGCCAGCGGGGTGGGAGGGGGAACTGAAGCTTTCTTT; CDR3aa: CASGVGGGTEAFF
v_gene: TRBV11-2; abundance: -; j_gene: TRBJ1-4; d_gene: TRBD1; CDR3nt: TGTGCCAGCAGCGACAGGGTCCAAGAAAAACTGTTTTTT; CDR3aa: CASSDRVQEKLFF
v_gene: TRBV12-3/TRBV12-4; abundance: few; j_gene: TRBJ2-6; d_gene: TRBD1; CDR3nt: TGTGCCAGCAGTTTTACAGGGGGAGCTGGGGCCAACGTCCTGACTTTC; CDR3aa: CASSFTGGAGANVLTF
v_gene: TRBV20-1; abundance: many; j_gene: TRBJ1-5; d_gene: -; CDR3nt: TGCAGTGCCACCGGGGACATTAATCAGCCCCAGCATTTT; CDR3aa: CSATGDINQPQHF
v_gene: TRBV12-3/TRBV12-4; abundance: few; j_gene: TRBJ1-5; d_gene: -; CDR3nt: TGTGCCAGCAGTTCCCAGGTGAGCAATCAGCCCCAGCATTTT; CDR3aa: CASSSQVSNQPQHF
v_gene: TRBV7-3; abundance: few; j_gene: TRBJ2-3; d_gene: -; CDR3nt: TGTGCCAGCAGCGCCGGAGGGAGTCGGACCTCCGATACGCAGTATTTT; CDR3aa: CASSAGGSRTSDTQYF
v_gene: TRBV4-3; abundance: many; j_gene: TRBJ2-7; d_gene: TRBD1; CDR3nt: TGCGCCAGCAGCCAAAACCGGGACAGAGCCTACGAGCAGTACTTC; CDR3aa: CASSQNRDRAYEQYF
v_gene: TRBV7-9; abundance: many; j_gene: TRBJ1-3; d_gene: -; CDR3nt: TGTGCCAGCAGCCCGTCTTCGAGAAACACCATATATTTT; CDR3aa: CASSPSSRNTIYF
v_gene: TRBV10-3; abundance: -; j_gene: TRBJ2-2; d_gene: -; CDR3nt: TGTGCCATCGGTAACACCGGGGAGCTGTTTTTT; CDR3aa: CAIGNTGELFF
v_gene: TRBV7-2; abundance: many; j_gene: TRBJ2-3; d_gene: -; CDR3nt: TGTGCCAGCAGCGAGGCACGCACAGATACGCAGTATTTT; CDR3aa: CASSEARTDTQYF
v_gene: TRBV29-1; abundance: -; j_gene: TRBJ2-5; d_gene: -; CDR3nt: TGCAGCGCCGCTCGAGGGAATCAAGAGACCCAGTACTTC; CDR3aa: CSAARGNQETQYF
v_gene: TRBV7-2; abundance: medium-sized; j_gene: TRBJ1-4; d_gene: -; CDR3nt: TGTGCCAGCAGCTTAACAGGGTCAACTAATGAAAAACTGTTTTTT; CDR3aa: CASSLTGSTNEKLFF
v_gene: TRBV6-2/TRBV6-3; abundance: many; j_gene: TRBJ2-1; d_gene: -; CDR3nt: TGTGCCAGCTCGACAGATAATGAGCAGTTCTTC; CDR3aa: CASSTDNEQFF
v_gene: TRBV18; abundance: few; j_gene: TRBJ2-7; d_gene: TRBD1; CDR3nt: TGTGCCAGCTCACCACCGACAGGGGGGGCCTACGAGCAGTACTTC; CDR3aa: CASSPPTGGAYEQYF
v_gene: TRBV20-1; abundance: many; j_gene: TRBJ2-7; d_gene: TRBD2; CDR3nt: TGCAGCGCTAGCCGCGGGGGGTGGAGCGAGCAGTACTTC; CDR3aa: CSASRGGWSEQYF
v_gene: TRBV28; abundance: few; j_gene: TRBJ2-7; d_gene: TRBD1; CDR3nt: TGTGCCAGCAGTTCTCCGGGACAGGGCTCCTACGAGCAGTACTTC; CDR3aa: CASSSPGQGSYEQYF
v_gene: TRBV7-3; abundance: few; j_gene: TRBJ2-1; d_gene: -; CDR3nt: TGTGCCAGCAGCTTACAGCCAGCCTACAATGAGCAGTTCTTC; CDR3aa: CASSLQPAYNEQFF
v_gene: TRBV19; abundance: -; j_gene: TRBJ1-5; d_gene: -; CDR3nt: TGTGCCAGTGAGGCGCAAAATCAGCCCCAGCATTTT; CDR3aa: CASEAQNQPQHF
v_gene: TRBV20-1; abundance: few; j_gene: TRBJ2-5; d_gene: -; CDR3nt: TGCAGTGCTACACCTACAATTCAGCAAGAGACCCAGTACTTC; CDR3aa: CSATPTIQQETQYF
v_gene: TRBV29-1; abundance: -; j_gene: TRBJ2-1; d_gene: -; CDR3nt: TGCAGCGTTTACGGGACCCAGGGCAGCTATGAGCAGTTCTTC; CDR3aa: CSVYGTQGSYEQFF
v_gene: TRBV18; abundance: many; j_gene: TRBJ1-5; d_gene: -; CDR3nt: TGTGCCAGCTCACCAGGGCTGCAGCCCCAGCATTTT; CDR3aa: CASSPGLQPQHF
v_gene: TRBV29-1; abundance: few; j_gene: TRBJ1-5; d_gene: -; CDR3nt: TGCAGCGCCCTGGCTGGGGTAGGGCAGCCCCAGCATTTT; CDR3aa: CSALAGVGQPQHF
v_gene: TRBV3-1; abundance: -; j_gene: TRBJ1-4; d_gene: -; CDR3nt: TGTGCCAGCAGCCAAGGGGAGGAGAGAAAACTGTTTTTT; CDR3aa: CASSQGEERKLFF
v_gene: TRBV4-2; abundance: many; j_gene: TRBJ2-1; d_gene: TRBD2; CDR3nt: TGTGCCAGCAGCCAAGTCCAAAACGGGGGGGCGGGCAATGAGCAGTTCTTC; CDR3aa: CASSQVQNGGAGNEQFF
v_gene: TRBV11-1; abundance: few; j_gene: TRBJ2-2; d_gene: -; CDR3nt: TGTGCCAGCAGCTTAGAATCCGAGGGCTCAGGGGAGCTGTTTTTT; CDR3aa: CASSLESEGSGELFF
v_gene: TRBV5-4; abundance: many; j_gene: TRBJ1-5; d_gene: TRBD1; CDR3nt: TGTGCCAGCAGCCAAGGGGGCGCGGGTCAGCCCCAGCATTTT; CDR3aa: CASSQGGAGQPQHF